A few counts support the clone carrying this TCR beta chain. Its matching antigen is unknown. TCRdb re-called the RT-PCR reads through MiXCR, storing one row per CDR3 protein. The sample yields 600,000 to 700,000 distinct CDR3 sequences, around 15% seen once. V was shortened by 0 bases and J by 9 bases, with 13 bases between the two germline ends. The CDR3 runs 13 residues. Germline CDR1 and CDR2: SGHRS and YFSETQ. This sample was taken from a study of response to subunit inactivated influenza vaccine. Study results and limitations: Authors suggested each seasonal flu vaccination may recruit only limited numbers of new T cells.

This receptor was obtained from a man aged 50 to 60 who received an inactivated influenza vaccine. This sample comprised PBMCs from blood, obtained around two weeks before vaccination. The chain recombines TRBV5-1 with TRBJ2-7, with D possibly called TRBD1 or TRBD2 (7 bases each). The chain's CDR3 is CASSLAQGGRQYF. For the CDR3, the DNA is TGCGCCAGCAGCTTGGCTCAGGGGGGGAGGCAGTACTTC.